The subject of this entry is one T cell receptor beta chain. The sample contains more than one DNA sequence encoding this CDR3. PCR primers comprised 60 Vbeta and 13 Jbeta primers. Only in-frame clones appear in the TCRdb table, and some are missing; sequencing was by immunoSEQ multiplex PCR. This repertoire includes around 77,000 clones. This record belongs to a study of cytomegalovirus exposure and HLA in healthy donors. Sequenced material: PBMCs. This receptor was taken from a man aged 45-65 years in good health and CMV-seropositive.

The CDR3 protein is CASRKLEGLAVSTDTQYF. The CDR3 region has the DNA TGTGCTTCCAGGAAGTTGGAGGGTCTAGCGGTTAGCACAGATACGCAGTATTTT. The gene calls are TRBV19 and TRBJ2-3; 7 bases are a match to TRBD2. The length of the CDR3 is 18 residues. The V gene's germline CDR1 is LNHDA and CDR2 SQIVND (reference sequence).